Following are 14 T cell receptor beta chains from one sample sequenced in a study of cytomegalovirus exposure and HLA in healthy donors. A multiplex PCR was run with 60 Vbeta primers and 13 Jbeta primers. Profiling relied on immunoSEQ multiplex PCR, and the TCRdb table lists in-frame clones only, not all of them. The sample includes under 200,000 clones, 65% to 85% of them seen just once. Sample: PBMCs. These TCRs come from a woman aged 30 to 39 in good health and CMV-seropositive.

This clone was recorded only once. The rearrangement links TRBV28 to TRBJ1-2; TRBD1 matches 7 bases. Trimming at V came to 11 bases and at J to 3 bases, leaving 3 bases not matched to a gene. Germline V gene data show CDR1 as MDHEN and CDR2 as SYDVKM. The CDR3 is 11 residues long. The CDR3 protein is CASGGDYGYTF. The CDR3 coding sequence is TGTGCCTCAGGGGGTGACTATGGCTACACCTTC.

The V gene is TRBV19, the J gene TRBJ2-7; 7 bases are a match to TRBD1. Trimming cost V 5 bases and J 3 bases; bases outside gene matches: 16. This CDR3 has 17 residues. Germline V gene lookup returns CDR1 LNHDA and CDR2 SQIVND (reference sequence). CDR3 in DNA: TGTGCCAGTAGTCGCCGCCAGGGGACAGTCTCCCGCTACGAGCAGTACTTC. Translating gives CASSRRQGTVSRYEQYF.

The chain has TRBV4-2 and TRBJ2-5; D is ambiguous. This CDR3 is 15 amino acids long. CDR1 LGHNA and CDR2 YNFKEQ come from the germline V gene. V lost 0 bases, J lost 4 bases, and 12 bases lay in between. Here the CDR3 DNA reads TGTGCCAGCAGCCAAGAATCGCTAGTCCGAGAGACCCAGTACTTC. Residues: CASSQESLVRETQYF.

The chain couples TRBV6-5 to TRBJ2-5, with D perhaps matching TRBD1 (5 bases). V was trimmed by 4 bases and J by 5 bases, leaving 5 bases between them. The CDR3 has 11 residues. Germline V gives CDR1 MNHEY, CDR2 SVGAGI. The CDR3 reads CASSWGETQYF. The CDR3 region has the DNA TGTGCCAGCAGTTGGGGCGAGACCCAGTACTTC.

V is TRBV7-8 and J is TRBJ1-2; 7 nucleotides line up with TRBD1. The V gene's germline CDR1 is SGHVS and CDR2 FQNEAQ. V trimming: 1 base; J trimming: 6 bases; junction bases outside the gene matches: 2. CDR3 length equals 13 residues. The CDR3 protein is CASSLGQGDGYTF. CDR3 bases: TGTGCCAGCAGCTTAGGACAGGGTGATGGCTACACCTTC.

The V and J genes are TRBV7-2 and TRBJ1-1; unclear D gene. Deletions cut 3 bases from V and 1 base from J, with 6 bases between. Germline V gene data show CDR1 as SGHTA and CDR2 as FQGNSA. This CDR3 contains 13 residues. DNA for the CDR3: TGTGCCAGCAGCTTTCGTTGGAACACTGAAGCTTTCTTT. Translating it yields CASSFRWNTEAFF.

The chain uses TRBV4-3 and TRBJ2-7; D is ambiguous. The germline gives CDR1 LGHNA, CDR2 YSLEER. V dropped 0 bases and J dropped 2 bases, with 17 bases sitting between them. This CDR3 has 17 amino acids. The CDR3 DNA follows: TGCGCCAGCAGCCAAGATAGAGACACCCGGATTCCCTACGAGCAGTACTTC. This sequence encodes CASSQDRDTRIPYEQYF.

The chain has TRBV9 and TRBJ2-5, with TRBD2 matching 9 bases. The ends lost 4 bases at V and 5 bases at J; junction bases unmatched: 6. This CDR3 comprises 14 residues. Germline CDR1 SGDLS, CDR2 YYNGEE. CDR3 nucleotides: TGTGCCAGCAGCACGGGACTAGCAGCGGAGACCCAGTACTTC. Amino acid sequence: CASSTGLAAETQYF.

The chain couples TRBV5-6 to TRBJ2-1, with 13 bases lining up with TRBD2. J lost 4 bases, V lost 3 bases, and 1 base had no gene match. Germline CDR1 is SGHDT and CDR2 is YYEEEE. This CDR3 has 15 amino acids. Here the CDR3 DNA reads TGTGCCAGCAGCTGGGGACTAGCGGGATACAATGAGCAGTTCTTC. It encodes CASSWGLAGYNEQFF.

V and J are TRBV30 and TRBJ1-2; TRBD1 agrees at 9 bases. CDR1 is GTSNPN and CDR2 is SVGIG in the germline V gene (reference sequence). The V gene end was trimmed by 3 bases and the J gene end by 8 bases; junction bases not matched to a gene: 7. CDR3 length: 13 residues. DNA of the CDR3: TGTGCCTGGAGGGGACAGGGAAGGAGGGGCTACACCTTC. Translated: CAWRGQGRRGYTF.

This chain links TRBV5-4 with TRBJ2-7; 7 positions agree with TRBD1. The CDR3 contains 16 residues. J lost 3 bases, V lost 3 bases, and 12 bases had no gene match. CDR1 is SGHNT and CDR2 is YYREEE in the germline V gene (reference sequence). The CDR3 DNA reads as TGTGCCAGCAGCTCAGCGGCGACAGGGACCTACTACGAGCAGTACTTC. Its translation is CASSSAATGTYYEQYF. The complete variable domain, with remaining parts taken from reference TRBV5-4 and TRBJ2-7, reads ETGVTQSPTHLIKTRGQQVTLRCSSQSGHNTVSWYQQALGQGPQFIFQYYREEENGRGNFPPRFSGLQFPNYSSELNVNALELDDSALYLCASSSAATGTYYEQYFGPGTRLTVT.

This chain connects TRBV19 to TRBJ1-5; D perhaps matches TRBD1 (5 bases). V was shortened by 4 bases and J by 3 bases, with 13 bases between the two germline ends. CDR1 and CDR2 from the germline V gene are LNHDA and SQIVND (reference sequence). The CDR3 has 15 amino acids. The CDR3 bases are TGTGCCAGTAGTACTCAGGGATTAGACAATCAGCCCCAGCATTTT. Protein sequence: CASSTQGLDNQPQHF.

The rearrangement joins TRBV28 to TRBJ2-2; D may be TRBD2 (6 bases). V lost 7 bases, J lost 2 bases, and 14 bases lay in between. The CDR3 has 15 amino acids. Per the germline V gene, CDR1 is MDHEN and CDR2 is SYDVKM. The chain's CDR3 is CASTVGGTNTGELFF. CDR3 nucleotide sequence: TGTGCCAGCACGGTCGGGGGAACCAACACCGGGGAGCTGTTTTTT. Filled out from reference TRBV28 and TRBJ2-2, the complete variable domain reads DVKVTQSSRYLVKRTGEKVFLECVQDMDHENMFWYRQDPGLGLRLIYFSYDVKMKEKGDIPEGYSVSREKKERFSLILESASTNQTSMYLCASTVGGTNTGELFFGEGSRLTVL.

Concerning this clone itself: This specimen includes other DNA sequences encoding the same CDR3. The rearrangement joins TRBV2 to TRBJ1-1; the D is unclear. Germline-derived CDR1 and CDR2 are SNHLY and FYNNEI. CDR3 length: 11 amino acids. V lost 7 bases, J lost 2 bases, and 5 bases lay in between. The CDR3 DNA sequence: TGTGCCAGCACCTATAACACTGAAGCTTTCTTT. As protein: CASTYNTEAFF.